The clone carrying this T cell receptor (beta chain) was counted a few times. Its target is unknown. Method: immunoSEQ multiplex PCR; TCRdb's copy keeps in-frame clones and lacks some. This table holds 130,000 to 150,000 clones, roughly nine tenths found once. The sample is drawn from a study of T cell responses to AZD1222 COVID-19 vaccine. On the study more broadly: Investigators merged groups given second doses at roughly 4 or roughly 12 weeks.

Broader study findings: The donor group comprised mostly white British people and more females; the analysis possibly underestimated clonal diversity.

The TCR comes from an adult in good health. Here the sequenced sample was peripheral blood, taken on day 0 of AZD1222 vaccination.

The CDR3 loop is CASSQALVGNQPQHF. CDR3 nucleotide sequence: TGTGCCAGCAGCCAAGCCCTCGTCGGCAATCAGCCCCAGCATTTT. The rearrangement uses TRBV5-8 and TRBJ1-5; D is unclear. The CDR3 covers 15 residues. V dropped 4 bases and J dropped 2 bases, with 13 bases sitting between them. The germline V gene encodes CDR1 SGHTS and CDR2 YDEGEE.